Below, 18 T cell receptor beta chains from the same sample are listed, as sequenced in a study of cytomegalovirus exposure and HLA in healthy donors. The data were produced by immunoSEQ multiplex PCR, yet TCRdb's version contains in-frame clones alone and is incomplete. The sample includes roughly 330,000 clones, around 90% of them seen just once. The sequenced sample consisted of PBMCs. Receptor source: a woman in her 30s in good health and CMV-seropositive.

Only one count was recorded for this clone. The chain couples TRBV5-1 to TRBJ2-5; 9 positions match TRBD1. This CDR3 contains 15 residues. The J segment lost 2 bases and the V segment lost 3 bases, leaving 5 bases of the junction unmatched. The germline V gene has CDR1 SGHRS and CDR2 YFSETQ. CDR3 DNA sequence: TGCGCCAGCAGCTCTACAGGGGGCAAGCAAGAGACCCAGTACTTC. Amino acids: CASSSTGGKQETQYF.

CDR3 coding DNA: TGTGCCAGTAGGGACAGGGACTTCACAGATACGCAGTATTTT. This sequence encodes CASRDRDFTDTQYF. The chain combines TRBV19 with TRBJ2-3, with 8 bases identical to TRBD1. Germline V CDR1 and CDR2: LNHDA, SQIVND (reference sequence). This CDR3 is 14 amino acids long. With V trimmed by 6 bases and J by 2 bases, 4 bases remained unmatched.

The CDR3: CASSHSFAGPGWPQHF. CDR3 in DNA: TGTGCCAGCAGCCATTCGTTCGCCGGGCCGGGGTGGCCCCAGCATTTT. This chain joins TRBV28 and TRBJ1-5; no clear D. Germline V gene sequence: CDR1 MDHEN, CDR2 SYDVKM. The germline V and J ends were trimmed by 6 bases and 9 bases, with 24 bases remaining between them. CDR3 length equals 16 residues.

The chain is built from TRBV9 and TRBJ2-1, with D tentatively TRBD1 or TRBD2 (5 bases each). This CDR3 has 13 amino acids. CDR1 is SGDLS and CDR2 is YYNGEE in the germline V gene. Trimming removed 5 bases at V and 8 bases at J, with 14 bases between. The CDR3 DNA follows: TGTGCCAGCAGGAGGGGTCATTGGGATGAGCAGTTCTTC. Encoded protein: CASRRGHWDEQFF.

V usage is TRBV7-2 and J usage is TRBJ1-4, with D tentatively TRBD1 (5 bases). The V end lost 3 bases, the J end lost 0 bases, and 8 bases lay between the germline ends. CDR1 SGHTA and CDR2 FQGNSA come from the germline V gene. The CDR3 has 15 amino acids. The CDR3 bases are TGTGCCAGCAGCTTGCAGGGTCCAACTAATGAAAAACTGTTTTTT. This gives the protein CASSLQGPTNEKLFF.

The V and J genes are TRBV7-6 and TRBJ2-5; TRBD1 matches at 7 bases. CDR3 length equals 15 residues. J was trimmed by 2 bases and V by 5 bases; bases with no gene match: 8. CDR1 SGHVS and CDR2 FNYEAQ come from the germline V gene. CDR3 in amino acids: CASSQFRGQQETQYF. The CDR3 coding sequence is TGTGCCAGCAGCCAGTTCCGGGGACAGCAAGAGACCCAGTACTTC.

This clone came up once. The CDR3 loop reads CASSLGGPADTQYF. Here the CDR3 DNA reads TGCGCCAGCAGCTTGGGCGGTCCGGCAGATACGCAGTATTTT. This chain uses TRBV5-1 with TRBJ2-3, with D unclear. V lost 0 bases, J lost 4 bases, and 9 bases lay in between. Per the germline V gene, CDR1 is SGHRS and CDR2 is YFSETQ. The CDR3 covers 14 residues. Using reference TRBV5-1 and TRBJ2-3 for the parts outside the CDR3, the full variable domain is KAGVTQTPRYLIKTRGQQVTLSCSPISGHRSVSWYQQTPGQGLQFLFEYFSETQRNKGNFPGRFSGRQFSNSRSEMNVSTLELGDSALYLCASSLGGPADTQYFGPGTRLTVL.

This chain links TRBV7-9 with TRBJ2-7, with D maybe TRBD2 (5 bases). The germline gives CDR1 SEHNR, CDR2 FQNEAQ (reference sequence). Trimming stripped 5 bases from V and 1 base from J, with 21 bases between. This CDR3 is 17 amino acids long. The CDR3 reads CASSPPASPGGSYEQYF. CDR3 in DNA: TGTGCCAGCAGCCCCCCCGCGAGTCCGGGCGGGTCCTACGAGCAGTACTTC.

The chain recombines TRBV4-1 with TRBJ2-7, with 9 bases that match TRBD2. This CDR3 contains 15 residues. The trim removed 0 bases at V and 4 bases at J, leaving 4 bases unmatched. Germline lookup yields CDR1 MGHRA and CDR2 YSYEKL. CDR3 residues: CASSQEGTSIYEQYF. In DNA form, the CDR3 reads TGCGCCAGCAGCCAAGAAGGGACTAGCATTTACGAGCAGTACTTC.

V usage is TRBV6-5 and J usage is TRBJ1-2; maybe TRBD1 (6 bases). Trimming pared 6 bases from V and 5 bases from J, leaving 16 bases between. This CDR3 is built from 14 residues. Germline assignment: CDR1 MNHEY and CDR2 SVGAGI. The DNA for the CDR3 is TGTGCCAGCAGGTACCAGGCAGGGGTGTATGGCTACACCTTC. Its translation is CASRYQAGVYGYTF.

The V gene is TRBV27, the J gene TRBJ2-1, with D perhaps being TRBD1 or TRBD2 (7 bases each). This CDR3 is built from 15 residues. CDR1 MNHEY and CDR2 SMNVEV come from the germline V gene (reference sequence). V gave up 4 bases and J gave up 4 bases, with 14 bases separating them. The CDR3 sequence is CASSSRGGLYNEQFF. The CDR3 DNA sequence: TGTGCCAGCAGTTCCAGGGGGGGGTTATACAATGAGCAGTTCTTC.

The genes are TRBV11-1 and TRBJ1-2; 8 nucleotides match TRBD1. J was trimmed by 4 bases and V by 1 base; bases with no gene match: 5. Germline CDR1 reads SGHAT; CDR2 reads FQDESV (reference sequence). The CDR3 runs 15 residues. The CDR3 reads CASSLGQGILYGYTF. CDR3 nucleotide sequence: TGTGCCAGCAGCTTAGGACAGGGGATACTCTATGGCTACACCTTC.

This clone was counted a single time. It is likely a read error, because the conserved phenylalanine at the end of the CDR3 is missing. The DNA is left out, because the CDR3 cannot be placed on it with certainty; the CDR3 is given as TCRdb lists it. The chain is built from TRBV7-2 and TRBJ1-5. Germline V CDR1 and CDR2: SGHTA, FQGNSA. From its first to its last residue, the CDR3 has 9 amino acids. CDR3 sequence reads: CASSPRTVV.

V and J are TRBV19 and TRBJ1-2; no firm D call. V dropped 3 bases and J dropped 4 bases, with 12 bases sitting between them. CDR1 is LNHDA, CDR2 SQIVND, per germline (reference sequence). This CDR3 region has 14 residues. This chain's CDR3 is CASSIAAGPYGYTF. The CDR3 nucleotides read TGTGCCAGTAGTATTGCGGCAGGCCCCTATGGCTACACCTTC.

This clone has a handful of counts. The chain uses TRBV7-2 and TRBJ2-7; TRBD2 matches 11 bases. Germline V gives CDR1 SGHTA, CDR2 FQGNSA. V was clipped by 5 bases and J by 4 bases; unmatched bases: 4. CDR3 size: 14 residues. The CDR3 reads CASSPGTSGYEQYF. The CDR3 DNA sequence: TGTGCCAGCAGCCCCGGGACTAGCGGATACGAGCAGTACTTC.

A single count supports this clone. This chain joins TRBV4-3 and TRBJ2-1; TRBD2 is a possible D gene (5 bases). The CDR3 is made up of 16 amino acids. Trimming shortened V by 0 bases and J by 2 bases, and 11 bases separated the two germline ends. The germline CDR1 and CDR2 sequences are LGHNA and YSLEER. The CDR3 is CASSQDLIGAYNEQFF. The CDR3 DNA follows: TGCGCCAGCAGCCAAGATCTCATCGGGGCCTACAATGAGCAGTTCTTC.

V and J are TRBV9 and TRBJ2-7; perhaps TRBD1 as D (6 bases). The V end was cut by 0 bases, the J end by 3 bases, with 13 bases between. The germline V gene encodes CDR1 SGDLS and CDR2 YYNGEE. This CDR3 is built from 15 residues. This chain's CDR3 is CASSVDQGIGYEQYF. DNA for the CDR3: TGTGCCAGCAGCGTAGACCAGGGGATAGGCTACGAGCAGTACTTC.

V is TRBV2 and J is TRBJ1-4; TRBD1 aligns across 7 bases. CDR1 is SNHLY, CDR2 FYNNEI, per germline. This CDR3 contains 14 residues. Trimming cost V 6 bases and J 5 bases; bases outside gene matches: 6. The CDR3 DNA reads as TGTGCCAGCAGGAAAGGGGGCGCAAATGAAAAACTGTTTTTT. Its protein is CASRKGGANEKLFF.